Listed below are T cell receptor beta chains from one sample, sequenced in a study of T-cell memory formation after mild COVID-19. TCRdb re-called the 5' RACE reads through MiXCR, storing one row per CDR3 protein. Altogether 50,000 or so distinct CDR3 sequences are present, around a quarter being singletons, with the ten largest covering roughly two fifths. Specimen: PBMCs or a T cell subset sorted from them (not recorded which). These receptors were collected from a man younger than 30 who had mild COVID-19 (a few samples of this study predate the infection). Cell type and time point are not known. Both conserved end residues are part of each CDR3. The D gene is left open where the match is weak. Rows give clone size only sometimes, using once, few, many, or a class for an expanded clone.

>TRBJ2-1|NA|TRBV6-2/TRBV6-3|few
CASSYGGGGFDEQFF
TGTGCCAGCAGTTATGGGGGGGGCGGGTTCGATGAGCAGTTCTTC
>TRBJ2-5|TRBD2|TRBV7-3|once
CASSSNGGANQETQYF
TGTGCCAGCAGCTCCAACGGGGGGGCGAACCAAGAGACCCAGTACTTC
>TRBJ2-1|NA|TRBV7-2|NA
CASGRGNYNEQFF
TGTGCCAGCGGACGTGGGAACTACAATGAGCAGTTCTTC
>TRBJ2-7|NA|TRBV7-2|few
CASSLLVEQYF
TGTGCCAGCAGCCTCCTAGTCGAGCAGTACTTC
>TRBJ2-3|TRBD2|TRBV30|few
CAWSVGTSSTDTQYF
TGTGCCTGGAGTGTAGGGACTAGCAGCACAGATACGCAGTATTTT
>TRBJ2-2|NA|TRBV4-1|NA
CASSQFLTGELFF
TGCGCCAGCAGCCAATTTCTTACCGGGGAGCTGTTTTTT
>TRBJ2-3|TRBD2|TRBV9|NA
CASSVEGSGGPTDTQYF
TGTGCCAGCAGCGTAGAGGGTTCGGGGGGACCCACAGATACGCAGTATTTT
>TRBJ1-5|NA|TRBV6-2/TRBV6-3|NA
CASSYAQGNQPQHF
TGTGCCAGCAGTTACGCCCAGGGGAATCAGCCCCAGCATTTT
>TRBJ2-5|NA|TRBV7-9|NA
CASSLREETQYF
TGTGCCAGCAGCTTAAGGGAAGAGACCCAGTACTTC
>TRBJ1-1|NA|TRBV5-1|NA
CASSPIMGGNTEAFF
TGCGCCAGCAGCCCGATTATGGGGGGGAACACTGAAGCTTTCTTT
>TRBJ2-5|NA|TRBV12-3/TRBV12-4|few
CASNSEGAETQYF
TGTGCCAGCAACTCCGAAGGGGCCGAGACCCAGTACTTC
>TRBJ1-5|TRBD1|TRBV6-6|few
CASSSPGQGYGQPQHF
TGTGCCAGCAGTTCTCCGGGACAGGGATACGGTCAGCCCCAGCATTTT
>TRBJ2-3|TRBD2|TRBV6-4|NA
CASSDGAGGQDTQYF
TGTGCCAGCAGTGACGGTGCGGGGGGGCAAGATACGCAGTATTTT
>TRBJ2-4|NA|TRBV20-1|once
CSATIETKNIQYF
TGCAGTGCCACGATAGAGACCAAAAACATTCAGTACTTC
>TRBJ1-1|NA|TRBV7-6|few
CASSLEGGTEAFF
TGTGCCAGCAGCTTAGAGGGGGGGACTGAAGCTTTCTTT
>TRBJ1-2|TRBD1|TRBV12-3/TRBV12-4|NA
CASSSGQGVYGYTF
TGTGCCAGCAGTTCGGGACAGGGGGTCTATGGCTACACCTTC
>TRBJ2-7|TRBD1|TRBV27|few
CASSYGQGLSYEQYF
TGTGCCAGCAGTTACGGACAGGGGTTGTCCTACGAGCAGTACTTC
>TRBJ2-5|TRBD1|TRBV9|NA
CASSVVGTGSGETQYF
TGTGCCAGCAGCGTAGTAGGGACAGGGTCGGGAGAGACCCAGTACTTC
>TRBJ1-1|NA|TRBV4-3|NA
CASSQMPGHPNTEAFF
TGCGCCAGCAGCCAGATGCCGGGACACCCGAACACTGAAGCTTTCTTT
>TRBJ2-7|NA|TRBV5-1|NA
CASSLGGANEQYF
TGCGCCAGCAGCTTAGGAGGGGCAAACGAGCAGTACTTC
>TRBJ1-3|TRBD1|TRBV20-1|few
CSASGQGYGNTIYF
TGCAGTGCTAGCGGACAGGGATATGGAAACACCATATATTTT
>TRBJ2-7|NA|TRBV29-1|few
CSVEDRNEQYF
TGCAGCGTTGAAGATCGTAACGAGCAGTACTTC
>TRBJ2-1|TRBD1|TRBV28|few
CASSLPRDRGLNEQFF
TGTGCCAGCAGTTTACCCCGGGACAGGGGGCTCAATGAGCAGTTCTTC
>TRBJ2-1|NA|TRBV5-1|NA
CASSPRGEISSYNEQFF
TGCGCCAGCAGCCCCAGGGGTGAAATCAGCTCCTACAATGAGCAGTTCTTC
>TRBJ1-2|NA|TRBV20-1|NA
CSARANYGYTF
TGCAGTGCTAGGGCTAACTATGGCTACACCTTC
>TRBJ2-2|TRBD1|TRBV6-5|NA
CASSQDRGNTGELFF
TGTGCCAGCAGCCAGGACAGGGGAAACACCGGGGAGCTGTTTTTT
>TRBJ2-1|TRBD1|TRBV5-1|NA
CASSSRGPDYNEQFF
TGCGCCAGCAGCTCGAGGGGGCCGGACTACAATGAGCAGTTCTTC
>TRBJ2-1|NA|TRBV29-1|few
CSVAWGTYNEQFF
TGCAGCGTTGCCTGGGGGACCTACAATGAGCAGTTCTTC
>TRBJ2-5|TRBD2|TRBV12-3/TRBV12-4|NA
CASSPSGGAETQYF
TGTGCCAGCAGTCCTAGCGGGGGGGCCGAGACCCAGTACTTC
>TRBJ2-3|TRBD1|TRBV7-9|many
CASSLEGTGVADTQYF
TGTGCCAGCAGCTTAGAGGGGACAGGGGTCGCAGATACGCAGTATTTT
>TRBJ1-5|NA|TRBV30|NA
CAWSVEGNQPQHF
TGTGCCTGGAGTGTGGAGGGAAATCAGCCCCAGCATTTT
>TRBJ2-2|NA|TRBV5-1|few
CASSIWRDINTGELFF
TGCGCCAGCAGCATTTGGAGGGACATTAACACCGGGGAGCTGTTTTTT
>TRBJ1-1|NA|TRBV9|few
CASSVAPKTGRGTEAFF
TGTGCCAGCAGCGTAGCTCCTAAGACAGGCAGGGGCACTGAAGCTTTCTTT
>TRBJ2-7|TRBD1|TRBV4-1|NA
CASSRGQVYEQYF
TGCGCCAGCAGCCGGGGACAGGTCTACGAGCAGTACTTC
>TRBJ2-3|NA|TRBV6-2/TRBV6-3|few
CASTRTTSPTDTQYF
TGTGCCAGCACTCGGACTACATCACCCACAGATACGCAGTATTTT
>TRBJ2-5|NA|TRBV5-1|few
CASSLASGGYQETQYF
TGCGCCAGCAGCTTGGCCTCAGGGGGGTACCAAGAGACCCAGTACTTC
>TRBJ2-3|NA|TRBV6-5|NA
CASSSRTTDTQYF
TGTGCCAGCAGTTCCCGGACGACAGATACGCAGTATTTT
>TRBJ2-1|NA|TRBV4-1|few
CASSQDGNTYNEQFF
TGCGCCAGCAGCCAAGATGGGAATACCTACAATGAGCAGTTCTTC
>TRBJ1-2|TRBD1|TRBV12-3/TRBV12-4|NA
CASIRDRAGGYTF
TGTGCCAGTATCCGGGACAGGGCTGGTGGCTACACCTTC
>TRBJ1-4|NA|TRBV4-3|many
CASSQETRGQSNEKLFF
TGCGCCAGCAGCCAAGAGACCCGTGGACAGTCAAATGAAAAACTGTTTTTT